This T cell receptor (beta chain) was documented in a study of T cell repertoires in cytomegalovirus infection (dated by TCRdb to between 2017 and 2020). The study in broad terms: Alongside well-studied HLA-B-restricted epitopes, the peptide stimulations were aimed at recently identified HLA-C-restricted CMV epitopes, whose presentation resists viral immunomodulation. Donor HLA type was relevant to the analysis, because carriage of CMV infection together with the matching HLA type was indicated by public TCR beta signatures. The full study reports these points: The ex vivo response was dominated by HLA-C-restricted CMV-specific TCR beta clonotypes, which also provided the single most frequent clonotype in two of eight donors. Cumulative frequency of public TCR beta family members discriminated carriers of CMV infection plus the relevant HLA type in this cohort and an independent roughly 350-donor cohort.

On this clonotype itself: What this receptor recognizes is not known. No base-level quality is on record; no much larger clone is a single base apart.

TCRdb names Illumina HiSeq 1500 as the instrument used. TCRdb handled the public reads itself, with Q25 trimming in fastp and clone calling in MiXCR, and kept productive beta chains. All rows with the same CDR3 protein become a single entry with the most common DNA and genes. The table for this sample lists 600,000 to 700,000 distinct CDR3 sequences; about 33% of them were counted only once. The ten largest make up about 20% of the sample. The V and J ends are trimmed by 7 bases and 2 bases, leaving 15 bases between them. Via the germline V gene, CDR1 is SGHTA and CDR2 FQGNSA. From cysteine to phenylalanine, the CDR3 is 14 amino acids long. The sequence is cut down to CDR3 DNA, 42 bases in frame from base 1. The treatment or condition label on this specimen signifies: in vitro stimulation with specific CMV peptide epitopes to enrich CMV-specific T cells.

The chain is encoded by TRBV7-2 joined to TRBJ2-7, and TRBD2 may be the D gene, going by 7 matching bases. This TCR was sampled from a human donor in good health (CMV status not recorded). Some clones in this sample may be carry-over from other donors' samples. The sequences come from cultured PBMCs, collected from culture after CMV antigen stimulation. The CDR3 region has the sequence CASNRWGGTYEQYF. DNA sequence: TGTGCCAGCAACCGGTGGGGGGGCACCTACGAGCAGTACTTC.